A selection of T cell receptor beta chains follows, all from one sample in a study of multiple sclerosis patients with progressive multifocal leukoencephalopathy. Clones were read by immunoSEQ multiplex PCR, and TCRdb kept only the in-frame ones, dropping some. Seen here are fewer than 35,000 clones, almost 95% observed once, and the top ten hold about 1.9%. The sample consisted of PBMCs. These receptors originate from a man under 40 with multiple sclerosis. CDR3s include the opening cysteine and the closing phenylalanine or tryptophan. The D gene is left open where the match is weak. Expanded clones are given a class, and other clones once, few, many or no size at all.

clone size	D gene	V gene	J gene	CDR3 DNA	CDR3 protein
NA	NA	TRBV11-3	TRBJ2-1	TGTGCCAGCAGCTTAGTCGGGAGTCGCTCCTACAATGAGCAGTTCTTC	CASSLVGSRSYNEQFF
NA	TRBD1	TRBV5-5	TRBJ1-5	TGTGCCAGCAGCTTCGGGGACAGCTTTGCTCAGCCCCAGCATTTT	CASSFGDSFAQPQHF
NA	NA	TRBV4-1	TRBJ2-7	TGCGCCAGCAACCCAACCAGGGGGGTACTTCTCTACGAGCAGTACTTC	CASNPTRGVLLYEQYF
NA	NA	TRBV7-9	TRBJ2-1	TGTGCCAGCAGCTTAGAAATGCGGCGGGACAATGAGCAGTTCTTC	CASSLEMRRDNEQFF
NA	TRBD1	TRBV19	TRBJ1-5	TGTGCCAGTGCAATCGGGACAGGGGGACCTACTAATCAGCCCCAGCATTTT	CASAIGTGGPTNQPQHF
NA	NA	TRBV7-9	TRBJ1-2	TGTGCCAGCAGCCATCTCGGGGATTATGGCTACACCTTC	CASSHLGDYGYTF
NA	NA	TRBV25-1	TRBJ1-1	TGTGCCAGTTTACCGCCACGGGACACTGAAGCTTTCTTT	CASLPPRDTEAFF
NA	NA	TRBV7-9	TRBJ2-3	TGTGCCAGCAGCTTAGCGTACAGGGAGGTCACAGATACGCAGTATTTT	CASSLAYREVTDTQYF
NA	NA	TRBV1	TRBJ1-5	TGCACCAGCAGCCGCGTTCCGGACAGGGGGCTTCAGCCCCAGCATTTT	CTSSRVPDRGLQPQHF
few	NA	TRBV4-3	TRBJ1-4	TGCGCCAGCAGACCCGGCAGGAACCTTGAAAAACTGTTTTTT	CASRPGRNLEKLFF
NA	TRBD2	TRBV5-6	TRBJ2-1	TGTGCCAGCAGCTGGGGACTAGACTACAATGAGCAGTTCTTC	CASSWGLDYNEQFF
NA	NA	TRBV5-4	TRBJ2-1	TGTGCCAGCAGCTTGGTGGTAGCGTCCCACGATGAGCAGTTCTTC	CASSLVVASHDEQFF
NA	TRBD2	TRBV11-2	TRBJ2-1	TGTGCCAGCAGCTCGGAGGGAGCGGGAGGGCTACAAAATGAGCAGTTCTTC	CASSSEGAGGLQNEQFF
NA	TRBD1	TRBV10-3	TRBJ1-2	TGTGCCATCAGTGAGTCGGGGACAGGGGCAACCCACGGATCTGGCTACACCTTC	CAISESGTGATHGSGYTF
few	NA	TRBV10-3	TRBJ2-4	TGTGCCATCAGTGAGTCGAAGGGGGGGGCCCAGTACTTC	CAISESKGGAQYF
once	TRBD1	TRBV30	TRBJ1-2	TGTGCCTGGAGAACCGAACAGGGGGCTTTAAGTGGCTACACCTTC	CAWRTEQGALSGYTF
NA	NA	TRBV9	TRBJ2-1	TGTGCCAGCAGCGTAGGGGTAAGCTCCTACAATGAGCAGTTCTTC	CASSVGVSSYNEQFF
NA	TRBD2	TRBV2	TRBJ2-3	TGTGCCAGCAGCCTCTGGGGCGGGAGAGGGACAGATACGCAGTATTTT	CASSLWGGRGTDTQYF
NA	NA	TRBV5-4	TRBJ2-5	TGTGCCAACAGCTTGACTATTAACCAAGAGACCCAGTACTTC	CANSLTINQETQYF
NA	TRBD2	TRBV5-4	TRBJ2-3	TGTGCCAGCAGCTCGACTAGCGGGAGTGGCGGCACAGATACGCAGTATTTT	CASSSTSGSGGTDTQYF
NA	TRBD1	TRBV7-3	TRBJ2-5	TGTGCCAGCAGCCCCGACAGGGAAAAGGAGACCCAGTACTTC	CASSPDREKETQYF
NA	NA	TRBV7-9	TRBJ1-2	TGTGCCAGCAGCGCCCTCTATGGCTACACCTTC	CASSALYGYTF
NA	TRBD1	TRBV27	TRBJ2-5	TGTGCCAGCATGGACAGGGGAGGTTTAGAGACCCAGTACTTC	CASMDRGGLETQYF
NA	NA	TRBV4-3	TRBJ1-1	TGCGCCAGCAGCCAAGATGCGGGGCCAACCTTAACCACTGAAGCTTTCTTT	CASSQDAGPTLTTEAFF
once	NA	TRBV7-6	TRBJ2-5	TGTGCCAGCAGCTCTCAGGAAGGGGGAAACCAGTACTTC	CASSSQEGGNQYF
NA	NA	TRBV29-1	TRBJ1-5	TGCAGCGTTGTTTCCGGAGACTCCAATCAGCCCCAGCATTTT	CSVVSGDSNQPQHF
NA	NA	TRBV29-1	TRBJ1-1	TGCAGCGTTGCGCCGTCAGGGATAGCTGAAGCTTTCTTT	CSVAPSGIAEAFF
NA	NA	TRBV11-2	TRBJ2-6	TGTGCCAGCAATAGGGGAATGGCCAACGTCCTGACTTTC	CASNRGMANVLTF
NA	NA	TRBV7-6	TRBJ2-2	TGTGCCAGCAGCTTAGCGCTGGGGGACCTAACCGGGGAGCTGTTTTTT	CASSLALGDLTGELFF
NA	TRBD2	TRBV20-1	TRBJ2-3	TGCAGTCCGGGACTATTAGATACGCAGTATTTT	CSPGLLDTQYF
NA	NA	TRBV25-1	TRBJ2-7	TGTGCCAGCAGTGAGCCGGGACCAGCCAACTACGAGCAGTACTTC	CASSEPGPANYEQYF
few	NA	TRBV2	TRBJ2-1	TGTGCCAGCAGTTTATACAATGAGCAGTTCTTC	CASSLYNEQFF
NA	NA	TRBV2	TRBJ1-5	TGTGCCAGCAGTAGCGGGCAGCCCCAGCATTTT	CASSSGQPQHF
NA	TRBD2	TRBV19	TRBJ2-1	TGTGCCAGCCGACGGGAAAGCGGGGGCAGCTCCTACAATGAGCAGTTCTTC	CASRRESGGSSYNEQFF
NA	NA	TRBV4-1	TRBJ2-2	TGCGCCAGCAGCCAAAACCCGGGGGCCCAAGCCGGGGAGCTGTTTTTT	CASSQNPGAQAGELFF
NA	TRBD1	TRBV4-1	TRBJ1-5	TGCGCCAGCAGCGGGACAGGGCGGCAGCCCCAGCATTTT	CASSGTGRQPQHF
NA	NA	TRBV10-3	TRBJ2-5	TGTGCCATCAGTCCCTCGGACCTTGTAACTTTGAAGACCCAGTACTTC	CAISPSDLVTLKTQYF
NA	NA	TRBV10-1	TRBJ2-2	TGCGCCAGCAGTGCCGACGGGGACACCGGGGAGCTGTTTTTT	CASSADGDTGELFF
NA	TRBD1	TRBV7-9	TRBJ1-3	TGTGCCAGCAGCTACAGGGGCGACTCTGGAAACACCATATATTTT	CASSYRGDSGNTIYF
NA	NA	TRBV7-2	TRBJ2-3	TGTGCCAGCAGCTTACGGTCTGCTGTTGGGGGGACAGATACGCAGTATTTT	CASSLRSAVGGTDTQYF
NA	NA	TRBV7-2	TRBJ2-2	TGTGCCAGCAGCTTCATTGACGTAGTCGGGGAGCTGTTTTTT	CASSFIDVVGELFF
NA	NA	TRBV4-2	TRBJ1-1	TGTGCCAGCAGCCAACTGCTAGAAATGAGGGGCGCATGGAAAACTGAAGCTTTCTTT	CASSQLLEMRGAWKTEAFF
NA	NA	TRBV19	TRBJ2-7	TGTGCCAGTAGTATAGTGGGGCAGAGTTACGAGCAGTACTTC	CASSIVGQSYEQYF
NA	NA	TRBV6-6	TRBJ2-1	TGTGCCAGCAGTTATGGGGGTTTGAATGAGCAGTTCTTC	CASSYGGLNEQFF
once	TRBD2	TRBV7-9	TRBJ2-1	TGTGCCAGCAGCTTCCCTCTAGCGGGAGAACCCAATGAGCAGTTCTTC	CASSFPLAGEPNEQFF
NA	NA	TRBV7-2	TRBJ2-5	TGTGCCAGCAGCTTCACGGGGCGGGAGACCCAGTACTTC	CASSFTGRETQYF
few	TRBD1	TRBV4-1	TRBJ2-4	TGCGCCAGCACCCAGACAGGGGGCAAAAACATTCAGTACTTC	CASTQTGGKNIQYF
NA	NA	TRBV9	TRBJ1-5	TGTGCCAGCAGCGTAGGGGGGACTAGCAATCAGCCCCAGCATTTT	CASSVGGTSNQPQHF
few	TRBD1	TRBV7-8	TRBJ2-1	TGTGCCAGCAGCTTAGGGGGACAGGAGCAGTTCTTC	CASSLGGQEQFF
few	TRBD1	TRBV6-5	TRBJ1-5	TGTGCCAGCAGTTCGTGGACAGGGGGTTACAATCAGCCCCAGCATTTT	CASSSWTGGYNQPQHF
NA	NA	TRBV19	TRBJ1-2	TGTGCCAGTAGTATAGCTGGGGGCAACTATGGCTACACCTTC	CASSIAGGNYGYTF
NA	NA	TRBV27	TRBJ2-7	TGTGCCACGGGCATAGGGATCCTACCCCACGAGCAGTACTTC	CATGIGILPHEQYF
NA	TRBD1	TRBV4-3	TRBJ1-2	TGCGCCAGCAGCCAAGACCCGAACAGGGGCCGGTGGGATGGCTACACCTTC	CASSQDPNRGRWDGYTF
NA	NA	TRBV19	TRBJ1-3	TGTGCCAGTACTCCTTTAAGGGCGGCCGGAAACACCATATATTTT	CASTPLRAAGNTIYF
NA	NA	TRBV7-2	TRBJ1-1	TGTGCCAGCAGTCGGGTAGGCACGAACACTGAAGCTTTCTTT	CASSRVGTNTEAFF